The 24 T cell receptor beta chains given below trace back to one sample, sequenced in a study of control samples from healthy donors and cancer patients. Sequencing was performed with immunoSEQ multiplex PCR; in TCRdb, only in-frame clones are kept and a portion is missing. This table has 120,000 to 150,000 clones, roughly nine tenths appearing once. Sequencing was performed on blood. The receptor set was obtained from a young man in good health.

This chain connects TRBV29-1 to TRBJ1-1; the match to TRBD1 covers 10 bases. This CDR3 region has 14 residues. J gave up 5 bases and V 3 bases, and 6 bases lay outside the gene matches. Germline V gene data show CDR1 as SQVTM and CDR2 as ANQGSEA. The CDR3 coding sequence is TGCAGCGTTGACAAGACAGGGGGCGAGACTGAAGCTTTCTTT. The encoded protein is CSVDKTGGETEAFF.

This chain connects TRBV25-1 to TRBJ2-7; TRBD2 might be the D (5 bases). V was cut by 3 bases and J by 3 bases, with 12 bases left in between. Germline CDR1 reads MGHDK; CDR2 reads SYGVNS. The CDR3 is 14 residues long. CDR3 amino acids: CASSENLGGYEQYF. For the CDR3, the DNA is TGTGCCAGCAGTGAGAACTTAGGAGGCTACGAGCAGTACTTC.

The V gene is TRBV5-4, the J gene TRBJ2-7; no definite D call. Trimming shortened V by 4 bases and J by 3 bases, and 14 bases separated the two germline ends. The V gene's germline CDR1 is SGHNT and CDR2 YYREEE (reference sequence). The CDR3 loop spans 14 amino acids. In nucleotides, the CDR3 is TGTGCCAGCAGCGTGAAGGGCGGTAACTACGAGCAGTACTTC. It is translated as CASSVKGGNYEQYF. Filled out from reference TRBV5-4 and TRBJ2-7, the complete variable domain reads ETGVTQSPTHLIKTRGQQVTLRCSSQSGHNTVSWYQQALGQGPQFIFQYYREEENGRGNFPPRFSGLQFPNYSSELNVNALELDDSALYLCASSVKGGNYEQYFGPGTRLTVT.

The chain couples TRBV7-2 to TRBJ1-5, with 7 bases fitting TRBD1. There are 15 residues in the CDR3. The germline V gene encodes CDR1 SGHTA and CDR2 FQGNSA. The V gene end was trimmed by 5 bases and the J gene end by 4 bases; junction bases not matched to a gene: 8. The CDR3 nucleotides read TGTGCCAGCAGCCCGACAGGGATGGGAAATCAGCCCCAGCATTTT. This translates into CASSPTGMGNQPQHF.

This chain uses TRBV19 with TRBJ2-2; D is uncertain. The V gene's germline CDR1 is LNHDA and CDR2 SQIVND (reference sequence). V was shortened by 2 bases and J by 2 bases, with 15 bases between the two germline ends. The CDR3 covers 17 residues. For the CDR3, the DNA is TGTGCCAGTAGTATAACCCCAACACGGGCAAACACCGGGGAGCTGTTTTTT. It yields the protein CASSITPTRANTGELFF. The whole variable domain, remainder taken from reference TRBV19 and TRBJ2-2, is DGGITQSPKYLFRKEGQNVTLSCEQNLNHDAMYWYRQDPGQGLRLIYYSQIVNDFQKGDIAEGYSVSREKKESFPLTVTSAQKNPTAFYLCASSITPTRANTGELFFGEGSRLTVL.

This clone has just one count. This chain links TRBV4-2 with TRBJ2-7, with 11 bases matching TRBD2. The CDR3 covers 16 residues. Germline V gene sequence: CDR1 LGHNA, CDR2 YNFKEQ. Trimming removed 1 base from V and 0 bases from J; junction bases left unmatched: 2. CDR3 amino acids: CASSQGLAGGSYEQYF. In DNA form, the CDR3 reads TGTGCCAGCAGCCAAGGGCTAGCGGGGGGCTCCTACGAGCAGTACTTC.

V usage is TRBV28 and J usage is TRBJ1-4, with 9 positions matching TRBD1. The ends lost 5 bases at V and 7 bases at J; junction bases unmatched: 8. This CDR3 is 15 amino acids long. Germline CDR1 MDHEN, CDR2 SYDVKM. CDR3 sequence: CASSPTGGVSEKLFF. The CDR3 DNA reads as TGTGCCAGCAGTCCGACAGGGGGGGTTTCTGAAAAACTGTTTTTT.

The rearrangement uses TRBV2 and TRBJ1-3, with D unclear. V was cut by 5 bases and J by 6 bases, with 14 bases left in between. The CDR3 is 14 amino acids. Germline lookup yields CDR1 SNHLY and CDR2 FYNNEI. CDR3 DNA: TGTGCCAGCAGTACGGCAGGTCAATTAAACACCATATATTTT. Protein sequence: CASSTAGQLNTIYF.

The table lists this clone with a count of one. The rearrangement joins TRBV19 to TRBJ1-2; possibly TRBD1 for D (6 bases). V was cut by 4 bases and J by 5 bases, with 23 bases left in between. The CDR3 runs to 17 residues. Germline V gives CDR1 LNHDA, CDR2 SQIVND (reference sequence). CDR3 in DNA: TGTGCCAGTAGTACGCAAGAACAGCCCTCGAGGGGGTATGGCTACACCTTC. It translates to CASSTQEQPSRGYGYTF.

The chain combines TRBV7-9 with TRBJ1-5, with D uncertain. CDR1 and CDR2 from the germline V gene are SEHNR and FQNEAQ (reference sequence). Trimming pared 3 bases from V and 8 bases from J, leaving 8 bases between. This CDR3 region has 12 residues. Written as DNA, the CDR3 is TGTGCCAGCAGCTTCGGGGATGAGCCCCAGCATTTT. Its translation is CASSFGDEPQHF.

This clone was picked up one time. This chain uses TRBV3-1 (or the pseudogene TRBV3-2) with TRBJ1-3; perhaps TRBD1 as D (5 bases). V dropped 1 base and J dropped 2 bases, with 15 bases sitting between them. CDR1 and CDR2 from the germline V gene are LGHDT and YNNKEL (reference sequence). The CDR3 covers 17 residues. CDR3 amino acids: CASSQAYGQTTGNTIYF. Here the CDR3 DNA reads TGTGCCAGCAGCCAAGCTTACGGACAAACGACTGGAAACACCATATATTTT.

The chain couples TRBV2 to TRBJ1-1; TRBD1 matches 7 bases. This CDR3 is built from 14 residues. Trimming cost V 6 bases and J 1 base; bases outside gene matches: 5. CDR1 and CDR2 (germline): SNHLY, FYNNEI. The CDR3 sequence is CASSPGTANTEAFF. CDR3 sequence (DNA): TGTGCCAGCAGCCCCGGGACAGCGAACACTGAAGCTTTCTTT.

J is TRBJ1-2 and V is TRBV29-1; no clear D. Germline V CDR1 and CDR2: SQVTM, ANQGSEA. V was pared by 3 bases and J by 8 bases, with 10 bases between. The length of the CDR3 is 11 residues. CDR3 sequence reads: CSVEDGAGYTF. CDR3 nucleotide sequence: TGCAGCGTTGAGGACGGTGCGGGCTACACCTTC.

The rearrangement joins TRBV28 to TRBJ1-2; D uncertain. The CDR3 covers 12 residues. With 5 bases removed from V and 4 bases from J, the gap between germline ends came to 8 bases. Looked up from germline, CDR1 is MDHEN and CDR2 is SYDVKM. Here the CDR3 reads CASSRPPYGYTF. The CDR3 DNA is TGTGCCAGCAGTCGGCCCCCCTATGGCTACACCTTC.

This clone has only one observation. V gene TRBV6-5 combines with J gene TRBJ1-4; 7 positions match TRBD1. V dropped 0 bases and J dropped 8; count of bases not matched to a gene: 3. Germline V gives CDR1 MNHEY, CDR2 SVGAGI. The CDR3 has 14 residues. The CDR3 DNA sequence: TGTGCCAGCAGTTACTCTCCCAGGGGGGAAAAACTGTTTTTT. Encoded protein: CASSYSPRGEKLFF.

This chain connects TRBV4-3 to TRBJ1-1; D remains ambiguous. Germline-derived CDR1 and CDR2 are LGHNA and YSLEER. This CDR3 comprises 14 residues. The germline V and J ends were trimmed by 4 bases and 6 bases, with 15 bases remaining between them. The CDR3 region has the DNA TGCGCCAGCAGCCGTTCCGAGTCGTCCCCTGAAGCTTTCTTT. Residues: CASSRSESSPEAFF.

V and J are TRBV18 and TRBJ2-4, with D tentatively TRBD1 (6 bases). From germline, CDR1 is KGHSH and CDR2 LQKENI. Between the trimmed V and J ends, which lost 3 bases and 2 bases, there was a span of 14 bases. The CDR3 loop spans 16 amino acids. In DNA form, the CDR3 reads TGTGCCAGCTCACCGGATGGAACAGGGACCAAAAACATTCAGTACTTC. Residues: CASSPDGTGTKNIQYF. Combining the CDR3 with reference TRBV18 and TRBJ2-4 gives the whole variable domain NAGVMQNPRHLVRRRGQEARLRCSPMKGHSHVYWYRQLPEEGLKFMVYLQKENIIDESGMPKERFSAEFPKEGPSILRIQQVVRGDSAAYFCASSPDGTGTKNIQYFGAGTRLSVL.

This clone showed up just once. The CDR3 nucleotides are TGCGCCAGCAGCCAAACAGGTGGCTATGGCTACACCTTC. Its protein is CASSQTGGYGYTF. The rearrangement uses TRBV4-3 and TRBJ1-2, with D possibly being TRBD1 (5 bases). This CDR3 spans 13 amino acids. Germline V lookup: CDR1 LGHNA, CDR2 YSLEER. V lost 2 bases and J lost 4, with 8 bases in between.

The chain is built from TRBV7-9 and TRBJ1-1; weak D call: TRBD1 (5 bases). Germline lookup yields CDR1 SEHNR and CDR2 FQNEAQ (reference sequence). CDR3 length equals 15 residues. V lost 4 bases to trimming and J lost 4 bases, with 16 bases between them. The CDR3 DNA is TGTGCCAGCAGCTCTAGCTGGGGCACGGCCACTGAAGCTTTCTTT. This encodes CASSSSWGTATEAFF. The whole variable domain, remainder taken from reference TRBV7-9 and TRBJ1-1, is DTGVSQNPRHKITKRGQNVTFRCDPISEHNRLYWYRQTLGQGPEFLTYFQNEAQLEKSRLLSDRFSAERPKGSFSTLEIQRTEQGDSAMYLCASSSSWGTATEAFFGQGTRLTVV.

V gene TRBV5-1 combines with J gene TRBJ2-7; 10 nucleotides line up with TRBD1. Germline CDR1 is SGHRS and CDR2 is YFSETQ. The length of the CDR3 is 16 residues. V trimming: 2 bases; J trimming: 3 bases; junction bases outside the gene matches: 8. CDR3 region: CASSFRTGGVGYEQYF. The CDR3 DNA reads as TGCGCCAGCAGCTTCAGGACAGGGGGAGTAGGCTACGAGCAGTACTTC.

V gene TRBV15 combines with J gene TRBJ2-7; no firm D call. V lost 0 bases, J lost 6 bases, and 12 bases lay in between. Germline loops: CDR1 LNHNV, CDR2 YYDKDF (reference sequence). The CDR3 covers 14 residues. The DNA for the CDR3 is TGTGCCACCAGCAGAGATCGGTTTCTCTCCGAGCAGTACTTC. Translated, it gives CATSRDRFLSEQYF. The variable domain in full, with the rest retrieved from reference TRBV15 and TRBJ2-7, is DAMVIQNPRYQVTQFGKPVTLSCSQTLNHNVMYWYQQKSSQAPKLLFHYYDKDFNNEADTPDNFQSRRPNTSFCFLDIRSPGLGDTAMYLCATSRDRFLSEQYFGPGTRLTVT.

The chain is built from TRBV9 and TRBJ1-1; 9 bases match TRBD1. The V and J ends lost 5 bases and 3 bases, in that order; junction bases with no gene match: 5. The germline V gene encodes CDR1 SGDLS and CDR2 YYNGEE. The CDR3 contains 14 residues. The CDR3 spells CASSPRTGDTEAFF. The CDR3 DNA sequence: TGTGCCAGCAGTCCCCGGACAGGGGACACTGAAGCTTTCTTT.

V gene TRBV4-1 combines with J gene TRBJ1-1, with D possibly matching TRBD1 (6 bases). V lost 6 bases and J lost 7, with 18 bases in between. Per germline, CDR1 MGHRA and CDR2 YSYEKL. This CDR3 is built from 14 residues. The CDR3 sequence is CASRINRVFGEAFF. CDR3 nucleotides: TGCGCCAGCAGAATCAACAGGGTATTTGGTGAAGCTTTCTTT.

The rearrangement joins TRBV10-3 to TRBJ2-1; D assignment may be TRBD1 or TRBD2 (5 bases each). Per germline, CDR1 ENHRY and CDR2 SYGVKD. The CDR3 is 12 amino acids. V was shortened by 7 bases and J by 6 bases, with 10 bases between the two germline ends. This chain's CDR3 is CAINGASNEQFF. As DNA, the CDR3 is TGTGCCATCAACGGGGCTTCCAATGAGCAGTTCTTC.